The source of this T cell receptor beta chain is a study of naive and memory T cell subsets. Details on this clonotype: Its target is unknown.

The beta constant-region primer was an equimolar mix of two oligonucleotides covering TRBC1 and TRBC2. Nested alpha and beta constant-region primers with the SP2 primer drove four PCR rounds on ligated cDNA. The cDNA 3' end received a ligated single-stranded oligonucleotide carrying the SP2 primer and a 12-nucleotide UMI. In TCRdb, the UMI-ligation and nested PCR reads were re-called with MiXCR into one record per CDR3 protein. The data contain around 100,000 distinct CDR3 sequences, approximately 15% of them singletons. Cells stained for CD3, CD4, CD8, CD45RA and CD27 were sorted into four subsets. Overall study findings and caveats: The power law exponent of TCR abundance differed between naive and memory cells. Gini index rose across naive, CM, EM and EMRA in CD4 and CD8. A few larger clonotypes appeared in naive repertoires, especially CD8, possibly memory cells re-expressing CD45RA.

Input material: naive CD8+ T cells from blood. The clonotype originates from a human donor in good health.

The CDR3 here is CASSGHSGGPASTDTQYF. CDR3 in DNA: TGTGCCAGCAGCGGGCATAGCGGGGGGCCCGCTAGCACAGATACGCAGTATTTT. This chain links TRBV7-8 with TRBJ2-3; TRBD2 aligns across 10 bases. V lost 5 bases to trimming and J lost 0 bases; unmatched junction nucleotides: 11. From germline, CDR1 is SGHVS and CDR2 FQNEAQ. This CDR3 is 18 amino acids long.